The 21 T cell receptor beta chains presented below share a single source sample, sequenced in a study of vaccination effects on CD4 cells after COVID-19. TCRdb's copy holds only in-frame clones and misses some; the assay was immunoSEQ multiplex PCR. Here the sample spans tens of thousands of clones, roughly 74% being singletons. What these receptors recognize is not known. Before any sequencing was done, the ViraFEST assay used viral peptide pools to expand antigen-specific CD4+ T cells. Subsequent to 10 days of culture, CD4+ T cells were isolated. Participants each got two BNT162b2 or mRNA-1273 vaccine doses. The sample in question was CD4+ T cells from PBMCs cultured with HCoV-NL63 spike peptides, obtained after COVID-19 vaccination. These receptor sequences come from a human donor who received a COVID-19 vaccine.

CDR3 in amino acids: CASSQEGSGLGNEQFF. In nucleotides, the CDR3 is TGTGCCAGCAGCCAAGAGGGGAGCGGGTTGGGAAATGAGCAGTTCTTC. This chain connects TRBV3-1 (or the pseudogene TRBV3-2) to TRBJ2-1; D possibly corresponds to TRBD2 (6 bases). Germline-derived CDR1 and CDR2 are LGHDT and YNNKEL (reference sequence). V lost 0 bases and J 7 bases, leaving 16 bases between the germline ends. The CDR3 length is 16 residues.

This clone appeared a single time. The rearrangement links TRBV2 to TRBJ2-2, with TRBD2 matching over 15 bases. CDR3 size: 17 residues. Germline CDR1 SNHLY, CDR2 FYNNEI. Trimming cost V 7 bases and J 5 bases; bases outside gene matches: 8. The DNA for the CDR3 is TGTGCCAGCACCGGGACTAGCGGGGGGCCGGATACCGGGGAGCTGTTTTTT. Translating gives CASTGTSGGPDTGELFF. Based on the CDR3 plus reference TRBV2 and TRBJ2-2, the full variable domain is EPEVTQTPSHQVTQMGQEVILRCVPISNHLYFYWYRQILGQKVEFLVSFYNNEISEKSEIFDDQFSVERPDGSNFTLKIRSTKLEDSAMYFCASTGTSGGPDTGELFFGEGSRLTVL.

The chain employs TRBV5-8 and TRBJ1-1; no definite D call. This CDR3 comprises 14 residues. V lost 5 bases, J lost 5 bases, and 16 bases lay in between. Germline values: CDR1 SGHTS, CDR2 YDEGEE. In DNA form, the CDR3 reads TGTGCCAGCAGTCCCTACGCGAGAGGAACTGAAGCTTTCTTT. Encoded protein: CASSPYARGTEAFF.

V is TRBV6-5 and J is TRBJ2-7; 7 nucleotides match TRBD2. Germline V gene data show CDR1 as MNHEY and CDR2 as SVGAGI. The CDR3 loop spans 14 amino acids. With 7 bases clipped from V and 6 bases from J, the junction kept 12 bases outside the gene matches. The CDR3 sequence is CASMVGGGAPEQYF. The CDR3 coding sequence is TGTGCCAGCATGGTAGGCGGGGGTGCCCCCGAGCAGTACTTC.

The CDR3 region has the DNA TGCGCCAGCAGCTCCACACTAGATCCCACGGGCGTCTACGAGCAGTACTTC. Translated, it gives CASSSTLDPTGVYEQYF. The gene calls are TRBV5-1 and TRBJ2-7; a weak D match, TRBD2 (5 bases). Looked up from germline, CDR1 is SGHRS and CDR2 is YFSETQ. V shed 3 bases and J shed 3 bases, with 22 bases lying between them. This CDR3 region has 17 residues.

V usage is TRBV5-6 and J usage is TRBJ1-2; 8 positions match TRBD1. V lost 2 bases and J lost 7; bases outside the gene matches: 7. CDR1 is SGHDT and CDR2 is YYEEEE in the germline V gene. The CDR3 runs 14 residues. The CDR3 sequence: CASSFQGARGGYTF. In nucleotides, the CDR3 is TGTGCCAGCAGCTTTCAGGGGGCGCGGGGTGGCTACACCTTC.

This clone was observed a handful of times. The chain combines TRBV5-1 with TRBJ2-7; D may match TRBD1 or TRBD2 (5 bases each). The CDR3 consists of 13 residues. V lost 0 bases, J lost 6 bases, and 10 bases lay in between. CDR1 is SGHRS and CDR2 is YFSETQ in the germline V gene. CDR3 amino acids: CASSLAGDLEQYF. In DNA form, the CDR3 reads TGCGCCAGCAGCTTGGCCGGGGACCTCGAGCAGTACTTC. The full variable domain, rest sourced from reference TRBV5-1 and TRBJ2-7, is KAGVTQTPRYLIKTRGQQVTLSCSPISGHRSVSWYQQTPGQGLQFLFEYFSETQRNKGNFPGRFSGRQFSNSRSEMNVSTLELGDSALYLCASSLAGDLEQYFGPGTRLTVT.

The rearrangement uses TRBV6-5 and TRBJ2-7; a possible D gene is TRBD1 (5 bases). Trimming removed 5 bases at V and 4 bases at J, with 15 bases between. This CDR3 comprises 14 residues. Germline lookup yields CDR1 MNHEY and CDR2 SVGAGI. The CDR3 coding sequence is TGTGCCAGCAGTCTGCAGGGCAATGTATACGAGCAGTACTTC. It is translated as CASSLQGNVYEQYF.

CDR3 amino acids: CASSQQQRSPLHF. As DNA, the CDR3 is TGTGCCAGCAGCCAACAACAGCGATCACCCCTCCACTTT. This chain joins TRBV14 and TRBJ1-6; D gene unclear. V lost 2 bases, J lost 10 bases, and 9 bases lay in between. Germline values: CDR1 SGHDN, CDR2 FVKESK. CDR3 length equals 13 residues.

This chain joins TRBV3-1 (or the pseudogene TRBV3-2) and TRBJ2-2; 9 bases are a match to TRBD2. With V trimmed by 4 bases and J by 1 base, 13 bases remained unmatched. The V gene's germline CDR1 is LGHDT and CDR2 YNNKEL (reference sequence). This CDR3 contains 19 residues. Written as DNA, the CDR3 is TGTGCCAGCAGCCCACACCCTCCAGGTAGCGGGGGGAACACCGGGGAGCTGTTTTTT. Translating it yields CASSPHPPGSGGNTGELFF.

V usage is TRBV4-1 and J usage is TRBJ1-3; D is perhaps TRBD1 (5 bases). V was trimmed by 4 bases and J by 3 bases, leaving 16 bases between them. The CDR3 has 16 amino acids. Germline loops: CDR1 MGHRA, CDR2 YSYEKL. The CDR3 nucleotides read TGCGCCAGCAGCCGCACCCCCAGGGAGGGTGGAAACACCATATATTTT. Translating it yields CASSRTPREGGNTIYF.

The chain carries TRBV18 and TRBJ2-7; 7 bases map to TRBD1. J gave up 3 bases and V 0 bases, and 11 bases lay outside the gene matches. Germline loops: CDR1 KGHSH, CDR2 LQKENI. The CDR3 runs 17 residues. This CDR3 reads CASSPPLWDRAFYEQYF. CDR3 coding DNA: TGTGCCAGCTCACCACCGTTATGGGACAGAGCTTTCTACGAGCAGTACTTC.

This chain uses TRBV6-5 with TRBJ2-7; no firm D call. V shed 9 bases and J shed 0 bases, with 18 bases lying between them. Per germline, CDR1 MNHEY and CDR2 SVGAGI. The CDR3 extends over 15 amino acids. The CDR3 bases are TGTGCCAGGAGCAATACGTGGGGTTCCTCCTACGAGCAGTACTTC. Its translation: CARSNTWGSSYEQYF.

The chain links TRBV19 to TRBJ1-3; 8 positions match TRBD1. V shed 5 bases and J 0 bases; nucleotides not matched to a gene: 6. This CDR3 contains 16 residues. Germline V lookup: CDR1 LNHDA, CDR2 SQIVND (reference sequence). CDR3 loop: CASSPTGQGSGNTIYF. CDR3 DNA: TGTGCCAGTAGTCCCACCGGACAGGGCTCTGGAAACACCATATATTTT. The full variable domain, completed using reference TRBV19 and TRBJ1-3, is DGGITQSPKYLFRKEGQNVTLSCEQNLNHDAMYWYRQDPGQGLRLIYYSQIVNDFQKGDIAEGYSVSREKKESFPLTVTSAQKNPTAFYLCASSPTGQGSGNTIYFGEGSWLTVV.

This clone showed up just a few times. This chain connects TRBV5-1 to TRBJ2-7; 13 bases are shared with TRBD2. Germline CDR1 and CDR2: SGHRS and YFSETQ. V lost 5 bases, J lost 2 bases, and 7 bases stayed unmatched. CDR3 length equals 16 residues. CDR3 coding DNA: TGCGCCAGCAGTGATCCGGGACTAGCGGGAACCTACGAGCAGTACTTC. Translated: CASSDPGLAGTYEQYF.

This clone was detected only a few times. Written as DNA, the CDR3 is TGTGCCAGCAGCTTATACGACTCCGCCTACGAGCAGTACTTC. Amino acids: CASSLYDSAYEQYF. V usage is TRBV11-2 and J usage is TRBJ2-7; D is unclear. This CDR3 spans 14 amino acids. Trimming took off 2 bases at V and 2 bases at J, with 10 bases between the two ends. CDR1 is SGHAT and CDR2 is FQNNGV in the germline V gene.

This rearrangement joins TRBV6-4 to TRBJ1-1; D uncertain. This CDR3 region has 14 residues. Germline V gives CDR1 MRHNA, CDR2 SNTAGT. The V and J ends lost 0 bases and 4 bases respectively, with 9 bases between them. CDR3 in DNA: TGTGCCAGCAGTGACTCAAGCGCACGCACTGAAGCTTTCTTT. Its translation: CASSDSSARTEAFF.

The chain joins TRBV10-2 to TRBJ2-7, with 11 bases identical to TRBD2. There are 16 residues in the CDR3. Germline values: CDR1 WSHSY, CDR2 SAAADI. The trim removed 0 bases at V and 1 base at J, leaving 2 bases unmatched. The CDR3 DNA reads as TGCGCCAGCAGTGAGTCGAGACTAGCGGGGTCCTACGAGCAGTACTTC. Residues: CASSESRLAGSYEQYF.

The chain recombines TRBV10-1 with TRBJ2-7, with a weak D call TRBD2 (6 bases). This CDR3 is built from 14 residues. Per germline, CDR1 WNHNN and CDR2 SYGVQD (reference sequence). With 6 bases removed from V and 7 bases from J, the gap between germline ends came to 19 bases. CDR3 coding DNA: TGCGCCAGCAGCCGGGGGACGTTGGCGGGGGAGCAGTACTTC. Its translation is CASSRGTLAGEQYF.

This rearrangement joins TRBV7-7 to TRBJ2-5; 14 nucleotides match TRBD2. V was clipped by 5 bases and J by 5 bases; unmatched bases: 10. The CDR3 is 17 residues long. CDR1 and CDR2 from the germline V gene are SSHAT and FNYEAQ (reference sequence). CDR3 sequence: CASSPSGTSGRWETQYF. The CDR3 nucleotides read TGTGCCAGCAGCCCGTCCGGGACTAGCGGGAGATGGGAGACCCAGTACTTC.

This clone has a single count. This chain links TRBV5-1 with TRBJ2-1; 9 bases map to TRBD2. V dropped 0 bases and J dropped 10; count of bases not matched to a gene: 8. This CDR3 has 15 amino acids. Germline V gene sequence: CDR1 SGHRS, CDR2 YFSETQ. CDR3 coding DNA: TGCGCCAGCAGCTTGGGACCGGGACTAGCTAGCGAGCAGTTCTTC. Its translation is CASSLGPGLASEQFF.